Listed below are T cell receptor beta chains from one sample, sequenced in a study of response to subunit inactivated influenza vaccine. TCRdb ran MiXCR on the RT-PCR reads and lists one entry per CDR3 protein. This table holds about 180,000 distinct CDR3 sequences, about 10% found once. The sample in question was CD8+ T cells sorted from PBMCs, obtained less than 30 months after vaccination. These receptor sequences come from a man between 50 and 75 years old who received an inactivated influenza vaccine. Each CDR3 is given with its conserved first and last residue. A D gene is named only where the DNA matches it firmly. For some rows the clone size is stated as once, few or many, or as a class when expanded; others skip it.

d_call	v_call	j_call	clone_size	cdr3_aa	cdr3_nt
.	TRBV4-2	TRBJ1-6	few	CASSQEPVSQAGNSPLHF	TGTGCCAGCAGCCAAGAGCCCGTTTCGCAGGCAGGGAATTCACCCCTCCACTTT
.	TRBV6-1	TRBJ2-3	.	CASSLRDFSGLDTQYF	TGTGCCAGCAGTCTCCGGGACTTTTCTGGGTTAGATACGCAGTATTTT
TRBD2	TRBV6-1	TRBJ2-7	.	CASSLGQAGYSYEQYF	TGTGCCAGCAGTCTTGGGCAAGCGGGATACTCCTACGAGCAGTACTTC
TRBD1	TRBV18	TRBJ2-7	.	CASSPPGGTGKYEQYF	TGTGCCAGCTCACCACCCGGCGGGACAGGAAAATACGAGCAGTACTTC
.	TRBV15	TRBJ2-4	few	CATDAGRGLAKNIQYF	TGTGCCACCGACGCCGGACGGGGGCTAGCCAAAAACATTCAGTACTTC
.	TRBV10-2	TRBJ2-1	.	CASSEPLNEQFF	TGCGCCAGCAGTGAGCCTCTGAATGAGCAGTTCTTC
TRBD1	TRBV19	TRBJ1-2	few	CASLLGQAPNYGYTF	TGTGCCAGCTTACTCGGACAGGCCCCTAACTATGGCTACACCTTC
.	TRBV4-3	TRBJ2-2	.	CASSQDMREVTGELFF	TGCGCCAGCAGCCAAGATATGAGGGAGGTCACCGGGGAGCTGTTTTTT
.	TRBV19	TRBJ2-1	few	CASSFQGNTPEQFF	TGTGCCAGTAGTTTCCAGGGGAATACTCCTGAGCAGTTCTTC
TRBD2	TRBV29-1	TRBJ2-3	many	CSVVSGTSGSSTDTQYF	TGCAGCGTTGTCTCAGGGACTAGCGGATCTAGCACAGATACGCAGTATTTT
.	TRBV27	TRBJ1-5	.	CASSLQGNNQPQHF	TGTGCCAGCAGTTTACAGGGGAATAACCAGCCCCAGCATTTT
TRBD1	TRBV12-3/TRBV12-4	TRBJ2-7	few	CASSSPTGSSYEQYF	TGTGCCAGCAGTTCCCCGACAGGGAGTTCCTACGAGCAGTACTTC
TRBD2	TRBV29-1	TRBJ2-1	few	CSVAGGPYGVEQFF	TGCAGCGTTGCGGGAGGGCCTTACGGGGTTGAGCAGTTCTTC
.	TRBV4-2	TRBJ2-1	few	CASSQEDVYNEQFF	TGTGCCAGCAGCCAAGAGGATGTCTACAATGAGCAGTTCTTC
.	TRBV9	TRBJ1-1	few	CASSVGGGPNTEAFF	TGTGCCAGCAGCGTAGGGGGGGGGCCTAACACTGAAGCTTTCTTT
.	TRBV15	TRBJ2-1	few	CATSRDQLYNEQFF	TGTGCCACCAGCAGAGATCAACTTTACAATGAGCAGTTCTTC
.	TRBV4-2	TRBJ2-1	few	CASSRPDSEHPNEQFF	TGTGCCAGCAGCCGCCCCGACTCCGAACATCCCAATGAGCAGTTCTTC
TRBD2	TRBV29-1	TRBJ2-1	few	CSVGGGNYNEQFF	TGCAGCGTTGGGGGGGGAAACTACAATGAGCAGTTCTTC
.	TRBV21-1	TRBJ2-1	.	CAPRSQFF	TGTGCCCCCCGTTCGCAGTTCTTC
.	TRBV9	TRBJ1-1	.	CASMDRENTEAFF	TGTGCCAGCATGGACAGAGAAAACACTGAAGCTTTCTTT
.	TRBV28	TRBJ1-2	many	CASSFEQKYGYTF	TGTGCCAGCAGTTTCGAACAGAAATATGGCTACACCTTC
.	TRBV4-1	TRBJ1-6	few	CASSHYTGPEGSPLHF	TGCGCCAGCAGCCATTATACGGGACCGGAAGGTTCACCCCTCCACTTT
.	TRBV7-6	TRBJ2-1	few	CASSLFAWNEQFF	TGTGCCAGCAGCTTATTCGCGTGGAATGAGCAGTTCTTC
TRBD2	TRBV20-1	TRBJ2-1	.	CSAPYLTSGATYNEQFF	TGCAGTGCTCCTTATCTTACTAGCGGGGCAACCTACAATGAGCAGTTCTTC
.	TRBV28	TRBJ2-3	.	CASQDHDTQYF	TGTGCCAGCCAAGATCATGATACGCAGTATTTT
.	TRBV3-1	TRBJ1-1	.	CASSQGGGHFEAFF	TGTGCCAGCAGCCAGGGAGGGGGTCACTTTGAAGCTTTCTTT
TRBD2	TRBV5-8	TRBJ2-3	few	CASSLEGRELSDTQYF	TGTGCCAGCAGCTTGGAGGGGCGGGAGTTATCAGATACGCAGTATTTT
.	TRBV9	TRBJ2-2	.	CASSVETGPNTGELFF	TGTGCCAGCAGCGTAGAGACAGGACCGAACACCGGGGAGCTGTTTTTT
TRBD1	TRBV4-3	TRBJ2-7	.	CASSHSRTGAVLQYF	TGCGCCAGCAGCCATTCGAGGACAGGGGCCGTATTGCAGTACTTC
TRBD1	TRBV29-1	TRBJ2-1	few	CSGTGIYYNEQFF	TGCAGCGGGACAGGGATCTACTACAATGAGCAGTTCTTC
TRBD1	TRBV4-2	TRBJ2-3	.	CASSLLIPGQGADTQYF	TGTGCCAGCAGCCTCCTTATCCCGGGACAGGGGGCGGATACGCAGTATTTT
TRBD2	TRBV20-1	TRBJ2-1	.	CSARGGLAGTSSYNEQFF	TGCAGTGCTAGGGGAGGTCTAGCGGGAACGAGCTCCTACAATGAGCAGTTCTTC
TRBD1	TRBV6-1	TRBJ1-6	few	CASSGTGAYNSPLHF	TGTGCCAGCAGTGGGACAGGGGCCTATAATTCACCCCTCCACTTT
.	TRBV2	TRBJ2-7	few	CASSRARTFAYEQYF	TGTGCCAGCAGCCGAGCACGGACCTTCGCCTACGAGCAGTACTTC
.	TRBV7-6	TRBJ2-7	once	CTSSSTAYEQYF	TGTACCAGCAGCTCGACAGCTTACGAGCAGTACTTC
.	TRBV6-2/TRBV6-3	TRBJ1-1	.	CASSYSWVTEAFF	TGTGCCAGCAGTTACTCGTGGGTCACTGAAGCTTTCTTT
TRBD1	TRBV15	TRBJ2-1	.	CATSRRTGQNEQFF	TGTGCCACCAGCAGAAGGACAGGTCAGAATGAGCAGTTCTTC
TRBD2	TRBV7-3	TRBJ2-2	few	CASSPELAGGELFF	TGTGCCAGCAGCCCGGAACTAGCGGGAGGGGAGCTGTTTTTT
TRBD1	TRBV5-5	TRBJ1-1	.	CASSLAGAGGFTTEAFF	TGTGCCAGCAGCTTGGCCGGGGCAGGGGGCTTTACCACTGAAGCTTTCTTT
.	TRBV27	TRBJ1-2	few	CASTNLPANYGYTF	TGTGCCAGCACGAACCTCCCGGCCAACTATGGCTACACCTTC
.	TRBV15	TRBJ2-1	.	CATSRDRVGLYNEQFF	TGTGCCACCAGCAGAGATCGTGTGGGACTCTACAATGAGCAGTTCTTC
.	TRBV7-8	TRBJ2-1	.	CASSLSWGSSYNEQFF	TGTGCCAGCAGCTTATCGTGGGGAAGCTCCTACAATGAGCAGTTCTTC
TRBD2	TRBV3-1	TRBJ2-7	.	CASSQDTGRVYEQYF	TGTGCCAGCAGCCAAGATACGGGGAGGGTTTACGAGCAGTACTTC
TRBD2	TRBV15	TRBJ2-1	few	CATSRGGGPGNEQFF	TGTGCCACCAGCAGAGGCGGGGGGCCTGGCAATGAGCAGTTCTTC
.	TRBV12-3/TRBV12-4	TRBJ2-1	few	CASSFGLGGNNEQFF	TGTGCCAGCAGCTTTGGGCTGGGGGGAAACAATGAGCAGTTCTTC
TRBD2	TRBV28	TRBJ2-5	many	CASSPGLQETQYF	TGTGCCAGCAGTCCGGGACTACAAGAGACCCAGTACTTC